This record looks at one TCR beta chain sequence and its context. This sample is part of a study of T cell changes during pregnancy in multiple sclerosis. Germline CDR1 SNHLY, CDR2 FYNNEI. V was cut by 7 bases and J by 4 bases, with 9 bases left in between. The CDR3 has 12 amino acids. Measured with immunoSEQ multiplex PCR; TCRdb has only the in-frame clones, and not every one. The table shows around 58,000 clones, with roughly nine tenths occurring only once. The source of this sequence is a female donor in good health, enrolled as a control in a pregnancy study. The J gene is TRBJ2-3, the V gene TRBV2, with D unclear. Sample: CD4+ T cells from peripheral blood mononuclear cells, taken after pregnancy. CDR3 nucleotides: TGTGCCAGCAAGAACGAGGCAGATACGCAGTATTTT. Protein: CASKNEADTQYF.